Reported below is one T cell receptor beta chain. Its specificity is not known. It was RNA transcripts that yielded the amplified TCR beta CDR3 regions. During a first-round RT-PCR of the TCR CDR3, the HTBI primer set was used. MiXCR, run by TCRdb on the multiplex PCR reads, gives a single entry per CDR3 protein. The table lists 700,000 or so distinct CDR3 sequences, 16% of them singletons. CDR1 is SGHNT, CDR2 YYREEE, per germline (reference sequence). The CDR3 length is 13 residues. Trimming at V came to 5 bases and at J to 6 bases, leaving 5 bases not matched to a gene. In patients aged 18 to 65, hyperthyroidism was newly diagnosed, with duration under 2 months. Diagnoses were established using clinical symptoms, serum thyroxine and TRAb, thyroid ultrasound and orbital computed tomography. The source of the PBMCs was 8 to 10 ml of fresh peripheral blood. This record belongs to a study of T cells in Graves' hyperthyroidism and ophthalmopathy. Study results and limitations: A model of 13 V-J features distinguished ophthalmopathy from stable hyperthyroidism.

The rearrangement links TRBV5-4 to TRBJ2-3, with TRBD1 matching over 8 bases. The sequencing sample was made of blood. This receptor was obtained from a man aged 18 to 29 with Graves' hyperthyroidism. In nucleotides, the CDR3 is TGTGCCAGCAGGCGGACAGGGAGGGATACGCAGTATTTT. Amino acid sequence: CASRRTGRDTQYF.